This T cell receptor beta chain was sequenced during a study of blood T cell repertoires in COVID-19. The overall study: The United States, Italy and Spain supplied acute and convalescent COVID-19 samples. From T cells, B-cell-depleted T cells, or PBMCs came the material, which was cDNA or gDNA.

A single count supports this clone. V shed 2 bases, J shed 1 base, and the junction held 4 bases outside the gene matches. The length of the CDR3 is 16 residues. Per germline, CDR1 SGHNT and CDR2 YENEEA. Original data processing: Amplification from reference gene primers served as the basis for estimated nucleated cell counts. The data were produced by immunoSEQ multiplex PCR, yet TCRdb's version contains in-frame clones alone and is incomplete. That table furnishes V, J and clone size, whereas the DNA furnished D and trimming. The table has around 390,000 clones, around nine tenths seen once. Each participant's cohort was designated according to participant-reported clinical history.

This TCR was sampled from a woman in her forties or fifties who had recovered from COVID-19. Sequencing used PBMCs or T cells enriched from blood (not recorded which). The rearrangement uses TRBV11-3 and TRBJ1-1; 10 nucleotides match TRBD1. In nucleotides, the CDR3 is TGTGCCAGCAGCTTATCAGGGACAGGGGCGAACACTGAAGCTTTCTTT. Amino acids: CASSLSGTGANTEAFF. Complete variable domain (other parts from reference TRBV11-3 and TRBJ1-1): EAGVVQSPRYKIIEKKQPVAFWCNPISGHNTLYWYLQNLGQGPELLIRYENEEAVDDSQLPKDRFSAERLKGVDSTLKIQPAELGDSAVYLCASSLSGTGANTEAFFGQGTRLTVV.